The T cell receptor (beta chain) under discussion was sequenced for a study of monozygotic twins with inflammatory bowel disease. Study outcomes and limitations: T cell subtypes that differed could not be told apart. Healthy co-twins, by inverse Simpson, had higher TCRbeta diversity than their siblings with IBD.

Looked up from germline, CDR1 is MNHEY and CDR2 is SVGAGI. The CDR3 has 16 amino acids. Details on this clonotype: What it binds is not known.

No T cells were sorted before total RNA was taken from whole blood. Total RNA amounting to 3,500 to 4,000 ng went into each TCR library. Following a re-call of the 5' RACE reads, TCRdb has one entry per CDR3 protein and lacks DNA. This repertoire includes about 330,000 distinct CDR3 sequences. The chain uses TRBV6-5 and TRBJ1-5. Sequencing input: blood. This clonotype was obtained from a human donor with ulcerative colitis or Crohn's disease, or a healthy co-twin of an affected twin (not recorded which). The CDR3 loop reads CASSYVAGMSNQPQHF.